This T cell receptor beta chain was retrieved from a study of T cells in Graves' hyperthyroidism and ophthalmopathy. Findings of the study overall: Most thyroid clonotypes with frequency above 0.001 were detected in blood.

Concerning this clonotype: The antigen remains unidentified. A much larger clone is a single base away; this may be a read error.

Germline V CDR1 and CDR2: LGHDT, YNNKEL (reference sequence). With 1 base removed from V and 4 bases from J, the gap between germline ends came to 13 bases. The CDR3 totals 15 residues. Using RNA transcripts as the source, TCR beta CDR3 regions were amplified. The study used the HTBI primer set for a first-round RT-PCR of the TCR CDR3. TCRdb redid the calling of the multiplex PCR reads with MiXCR, one entry per CDR3 protein. The table lists roughly 350,000 distinct CDR3 sequences, approximately 15% of them singletons. Source material: blood. The chain combines TRBV3-1 with TRBJ1-2; weak D call: TRBD1 (6 bases). The source of this sequence is a middle-aged woman with Graves' ophthalmopathy. In nucleotides, the CDR3 is TGTGCCAGCAGCCAAGGGCAGGGGATAGGCTATGGCTACACCTTC. Translating it yields CASSQGQGIGYGYTF.